This TCR beta chain is from a study of cytomegalovirus exposure and HLA in healthy donors. The wider study: An earlier analysis identified 100 million to 130 million unique TCR beta sequences in 150 million to 200 million T cells.

With 60 Vbeta and 13 Jbeta primers, the PCR was carried out. Produced via immunoSEQ multiplex PCR; TCRdb's table is partial and in-frame only. Reported are 100,000 to 150,000 clones; the ten largest clones contain roughly 0.94%. The CDR3 totals 13 residues. Unmatched junction bases numbered 2, after V lost 5 bases and J lost 4 bases. Germline V CDR1 and CDR2: MNHEY, SVGAGI. V is TRBV6-5 and J is TRBJ2-1; 7 bases agree with TRBD2. The specimen was PBMCs. The origin of this receptor is a man between 18 and 29 years old in good health and CMV-seronegative. The CDR3 is CASSGRVYNEQFF. CDR3 coding DNA: TGTGCCAGCAGTGGGAGGGTGTACAATGAGCAGTTCTTC.